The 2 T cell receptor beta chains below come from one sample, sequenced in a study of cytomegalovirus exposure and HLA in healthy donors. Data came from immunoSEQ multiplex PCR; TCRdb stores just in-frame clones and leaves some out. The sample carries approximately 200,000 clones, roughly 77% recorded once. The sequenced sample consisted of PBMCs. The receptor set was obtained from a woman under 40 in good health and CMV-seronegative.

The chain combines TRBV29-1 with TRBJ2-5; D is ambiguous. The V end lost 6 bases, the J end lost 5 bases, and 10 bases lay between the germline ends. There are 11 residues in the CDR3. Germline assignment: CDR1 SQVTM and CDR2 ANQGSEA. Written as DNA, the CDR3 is TGCAGCGTAGATACAGTGGAGACCCAGTACTTC. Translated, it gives CSVDTVETQYF.

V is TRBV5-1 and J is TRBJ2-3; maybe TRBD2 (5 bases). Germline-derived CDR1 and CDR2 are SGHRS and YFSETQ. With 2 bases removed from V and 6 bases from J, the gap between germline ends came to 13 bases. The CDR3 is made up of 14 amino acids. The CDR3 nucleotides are TGCGCCAGCAGCTTAGTTGGGCCGGGGGATACGCAGTATTTT. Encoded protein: CASSLVGPGDTQYF.